The 10 T cell receptor beta chains given below trace back to one sample, sequenced in a study of cytomegalovirus exposure and HLA in healthy donors. The PCR used 60 Vbeta and 13 Jbeta primers. The method was immunoSEQ multiplex PCR; TCRdb's version includes in-frame clones alone and lacks a portion of them. The repertoire consists of roughly 140,000 clones, with 76% occurring once and the leading ten covering 3.9%. The material sequenced was PBMCs. The receptors shown here come from a man aged 18 to 29 in good health and CMV-seronegative.

V and J are TRBV7-2 and TRBJ2-7; TRBD2 aligns across 7 bases. Germline V lookup: CDR1 SGHTA, CDR2 FQGNSA. CDR3 size: 15 residues. V was clipped by 1 base and J by 5 bases; unmatched bases: 8. This CDR3 reads CASSLVGLAVDEQYF. The CDR3 region has the DNA TGTGCCAGCAGCTTAGTTGGGCTAGCGGTAGACGAGCAGTACTTC.

This clone was seen a handful of times. This chain joins TRBV27 and TRBJ1-4; D is uncertain. Trimming left V 4 bases short and J 1 base short, with 4 bases between. The CDR3 is 13 amino acids. Germline values: CDR1 MNHEY, CDR2 SMNVEV (reference sequence). The CDR3 reads CASSWQTNEKLFF. CDR3 nucleotides: TGTGCCAGCAGTTGGCAAACTAATGAAAAACTGTTTTTT.

V gene TRBV27 combines with J gene TRBJ1-5; 7 bases align to TRBD1. V lost 4 bases and J lost 5; bases outside the gene matches: 8. The CDR3 length is 15 residues. CDR1 is MNHEY, CDR2 SMNVEV, per germline (reference sequence). The CDR3 loop is CASSSRDSPYQPQHF. The CDR3 coding sequence is TGTGCCAGCAGTTCCCGGGACAGCCCTTATCAGCCCCAGCATTTT.

The chain recombines TRBV29-1 with TRBJ2-5, with 11 bases aligning to TRBD1. The CDR3 length is 15 residues. Germline V CDR1 and CDR2: SQVTM, ANQGSEA. Losses at the gene ends were 6 bases for V and 5 bases for J; bases not matched to a gene: 11. The CDR3 DNA reads TGCAGCGTCGCCCGGGACAGGGGGTACGGGGAGACCCAGTACTTC. Translated, it gives CSVARDRGYGETQYF.

This chain uses TRBV28 with TRBJ2-1, with 13 bases lining up with TRBD2. V shed 7 bases, J shed 6 bases, and the junction held 6 bases outside the gene matches. This CDR3 has 15 residues. Germline assignment: CDR1 MDHEN and CDR2 SYDVKM. DNA for the CDR3: TGTGCCAGCACCCTACTAGCGGGAGGGTTCAATGAGCAGTTCTTC. Protein product: CASTLLAGGFNEQFF.

The V and J genes are TRBV13 and TRBJ2-3; TRBD2 might be the D (6 bases). The CDR3 has 14 amino acids. Germline V gene lookup returns CDR1 PRHDT and CDR2 FYEKMQ (reference sequence). The V and J ends lost 5 bases and 3 bases respectively, with 12 bases between them. The CDR3, as DNA: TGTGCCAGCAGCCCCCGGAGGGAAACAGATACGCAGTATTTT. Translating gives CASSPRRETDTQYF.

This sequence joins TRBV27 and TRBJ2-7, with 9 bases fitting TRBD1. V lost 3 bases, J lost 3 bases, and 15 bases stayed unmatched. The CDR3 sequence is 18 residues long. Germline V CDR1 and CDR2: MNHEY, SMNVEV (reference sequence). The CDR3: CASSFLQGASGSRYEQYF. CDR3 DNA: TGTGCCAGCAGTTTTTTACAGGGGGCTAGCGGTTCTCGCTACGAGCAGTACTTC.

The genes are TRBV5-6 and TRBJ1-2, with 8 bases identical to TRBD1. The ends lost 3 bases at V and 6 bases at J; junction bases unmatched: 4. There are 13 residues in the CDR3. CDR1 and CDR2 (germline): SGHDT, YYEEEE. CDR3 loop: CASSSTGVDGYTF. The CDR3 nucleotides read TGTGCCAGCAGCTCGACAGGGGTTGATGGCTACACCTTC.

The V and J genes are TRBV5-6 and TRBJ1-2; a possible D gene is TRBD1 (6 bases). CDR1 is SGHDT, CDR2 YYEEEE, per germline. The CDR3 length is 14 residues. Trimming removed 4 bases from V and 4 bases from J, with 14 bases in between. DNA for the CDR3: TGTGCCAGCAGCCCCGGACAGATGGGCTATGGCTACACCTTC. This translates into CASSPGQMGYGYTF.

The V gene is TRBV19, the J gene TRBJ2-1, with 9 bases aligning to TRBD1. CDR3 size: 14 residues. Trimming took 9 bases from V and 4 from J; bases not matched to a gene: 7. Germline V CDR1 and CDR2: LNHDA, SQIVND (reference sequence). CDR3 coding DNA: TGTGCCAGCGACCCGGGACAGGGATACAATGAGCAGTTCTTC. Its translation: CASDPGQGYNEQFF.